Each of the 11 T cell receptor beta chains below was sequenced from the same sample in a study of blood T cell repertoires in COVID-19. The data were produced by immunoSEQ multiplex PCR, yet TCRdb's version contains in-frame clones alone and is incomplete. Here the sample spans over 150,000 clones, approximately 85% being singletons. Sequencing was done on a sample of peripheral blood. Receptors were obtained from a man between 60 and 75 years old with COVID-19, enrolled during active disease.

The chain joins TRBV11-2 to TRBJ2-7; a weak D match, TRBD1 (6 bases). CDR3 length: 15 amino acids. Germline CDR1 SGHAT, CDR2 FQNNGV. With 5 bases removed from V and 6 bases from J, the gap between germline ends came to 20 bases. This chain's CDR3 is CASSARTALGGEQYF. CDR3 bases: TGTGCCAGCAGCGCCCGGACAGCCCTGGGTGGCGAGCAGTACTTC.

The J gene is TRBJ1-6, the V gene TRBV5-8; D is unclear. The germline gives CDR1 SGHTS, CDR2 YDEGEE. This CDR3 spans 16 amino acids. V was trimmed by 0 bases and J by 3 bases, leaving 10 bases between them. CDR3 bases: TGTGCCAGCAGCTTGGCGGGATCGCTCTATAATTCACCCCTCCACTTT. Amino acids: CASSLAGSLYNSPLHF.

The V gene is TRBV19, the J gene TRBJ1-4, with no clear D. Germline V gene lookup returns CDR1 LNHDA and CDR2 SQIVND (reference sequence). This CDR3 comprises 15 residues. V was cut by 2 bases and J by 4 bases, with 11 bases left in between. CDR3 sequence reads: CASSILHSVNEKLFF. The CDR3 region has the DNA TGTGCCAGTAGTATACTCCACAGTGTTAATGAAAAACTGTTTTTT.

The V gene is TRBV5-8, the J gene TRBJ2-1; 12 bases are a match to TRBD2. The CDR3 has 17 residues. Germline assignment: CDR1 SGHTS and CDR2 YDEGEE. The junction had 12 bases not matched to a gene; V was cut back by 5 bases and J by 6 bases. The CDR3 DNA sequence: TGTGCCAGCAGTTATAGTCCGGGACTAGCGGGTCGCAATGAGCAGTTCTTC. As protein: CASSYSPGLAGRNEQFF.

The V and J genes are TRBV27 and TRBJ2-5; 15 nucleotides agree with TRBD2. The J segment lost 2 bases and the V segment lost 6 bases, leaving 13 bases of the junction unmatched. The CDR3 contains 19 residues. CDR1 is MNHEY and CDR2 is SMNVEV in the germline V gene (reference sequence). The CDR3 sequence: CASSYGGLAGGPGQETQYF. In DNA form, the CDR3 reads TGTGCCAGCAGCTACGGAGGACTAGCGGGGGGGCCGGGGCAAGAGACCCAGTACTTC.

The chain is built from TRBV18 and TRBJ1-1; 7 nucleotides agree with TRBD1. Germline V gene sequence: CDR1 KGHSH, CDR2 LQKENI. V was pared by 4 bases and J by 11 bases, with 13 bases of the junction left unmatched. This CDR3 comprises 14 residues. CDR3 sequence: CASSHDRDSLWAFF. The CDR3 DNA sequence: TGTGCCAGCTCACACGACAGGGATTCGCTGTGGGCTTTCTTT.

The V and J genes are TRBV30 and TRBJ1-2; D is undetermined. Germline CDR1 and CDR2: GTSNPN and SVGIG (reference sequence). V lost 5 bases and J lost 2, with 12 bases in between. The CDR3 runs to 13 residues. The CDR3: CAWWLGVNYGYTF. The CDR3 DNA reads TGTGCCTGGTGGCTGGGAGTAAACTATGGCTACACCTTC.

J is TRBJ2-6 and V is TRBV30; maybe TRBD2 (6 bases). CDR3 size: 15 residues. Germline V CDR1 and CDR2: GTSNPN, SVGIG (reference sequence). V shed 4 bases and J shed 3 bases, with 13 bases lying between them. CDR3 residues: CAWTLRGGGANVLTF. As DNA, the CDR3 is TGTGCCTGGACTCTAAGGGGAGGTGGGGCCAACGTCCTGACTTTC.

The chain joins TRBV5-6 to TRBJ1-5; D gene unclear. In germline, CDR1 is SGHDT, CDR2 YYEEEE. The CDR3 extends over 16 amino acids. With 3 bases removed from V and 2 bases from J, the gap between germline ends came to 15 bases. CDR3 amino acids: CASSSLRVGGNQPQHF. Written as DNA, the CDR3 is TGTGCCAGCAGCTCCCTTCGGGTCGGGGGCAATCAGCCCCAGCATTTT.

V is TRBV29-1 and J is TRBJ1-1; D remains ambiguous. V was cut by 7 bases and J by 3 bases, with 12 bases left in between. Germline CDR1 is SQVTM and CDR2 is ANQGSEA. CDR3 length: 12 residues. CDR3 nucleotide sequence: TGCAGCGGCGGGGAGGAGGACACTGAAGCTTTCTTT. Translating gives CSGGEEDTEAFF.

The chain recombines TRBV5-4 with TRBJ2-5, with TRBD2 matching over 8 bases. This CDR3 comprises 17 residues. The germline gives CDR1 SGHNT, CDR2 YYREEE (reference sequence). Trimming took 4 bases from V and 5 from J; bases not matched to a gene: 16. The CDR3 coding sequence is TGTGCCAGCAGCCCGGAGGGAAGCGGGAGAGTCGGGGAGACCCAGTACTTC. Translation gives CASSPEGSGRVGETQYF.